This T cell receptor beta chain was captured by sequencing in a study of PD-L1 blockade in urothelial cancer (TCRdb year 2017). Broadly, across the study: Therapy was started at some point between 2013 and 2015 for all patients, and atezolizumab 1,200 mg was administered intravenously every 3 weeks. About 85% of the roughly 29 patients were identified as males with urothelial cancer of bladder origin, and a prior smoking history was reported by 18 of 29 patients. Blood samples were analyzed at 3 weeks after treatment start (second dose) and at 6 weeks after treatment start. Durable clinical benefit was achieved by nine patients but not by the remaining 20. Pretreatment tumor samples, along with matched peripheral blood serially collected before and after atezolizumab treatment, were subjected to TCR sequencing. Blood samples gave a median of about 130,000 T cells and 80,000 to 95,000 unique TCRs, with a median clonality of around 0.074. Pretreatment blood TCR-seq was available for around 29 patients, at least one posttreatment blood collection was obtained for around 25 patients, and tumor TCR-seq was available for around 25 patients. Durable clinical benefit meant progression-free survival longer than 6 months, and TCR features were also tested against progression-free and overall survival. In the same patients, pretreatment tumors underwent whole exome sequencing and RNA sequencing in addition to TCR sequencing. An ECOG performance status of 0 or 1 was recorded for the patients, and 0 to 3 prior chemotherapy regimens had been received by the patients. An exploratory multi-omic analysis was conducted of the somatic, immune and clinical correlates of response to PD-L1 blockade with atezolizumab in urothelial cancer.

V is pruned by 6 bases and J by 0 bases, leaving 11 bases of the junction without a gene match. Taken from cysteine to phenylalanine, the CDR3 has 18 residues. The read is trimmed to its CDR3 DNA, 54 bases read in frame from base 1. CDR1 and CDR2 are read off the germline V gene as KGHSH and LQKENI. Note on this clone: Its antigen is still unknown. One base away there is no much larger clone; base qualities are not given.

General study outcomes and caveats: Small sample size (n ≈ 29) and many exploratory analyses mean the results are intended to be hypothesis-generating. At 3 weeks after the start of treatment, tumor-associated TCR clones in peripheral blood had expanded more in patients with durable benefit (n ≈ 24, p = 0.022). Improved progression-free and overall survival was found to be associated with pretreatment peripheral blood TCR clonality below the median.

To estimate absolute template abundance from read counts, synthetic TCR analog templates were spiked into each PCR. The immunoSEQ assay was used to amplify TCRbeta CDR3 regions from genomic DNA with bias-controlled V and J gene primers. Rearranged TCRbeta segments were sequenced at approximately 20X coverage. The original methods were these. Sequencing errors were corrected by clustering, and CDR3s were annotated against IMGT so that V, D and J genes could be assigned. Only productive TCRbeta rearrangements were used in downstream analyses, excluding out-of-frame or stop-codon sequences. Clonality was computed as one minus Shannon entropy normalized by the log of the number of unique productive sequences. Fisher's exact test with Benjamini-Hochberg correction, using a cutoff of adjusted p below 0.01, was how clones that differed between time points or between blood and tumor were identified. The table comes from immuneACCESS by way of TCRdb, which keeps in-frame sequences with V and J called. Part of the clones is missing from these tables; in studies checked, under half for an unresolved V gene and the rest for unknown reasons. V, J and clone size reflect that table, while D and trimming were determined from the DNA. The sample contains about 45,000 clones, more than 75% of them found a single time. Jointly, the top ten make up under 15% of the sample.

The label giving this sample's time point can be read as: peripheral blood 6 weeks after treatment start. A total of around 30 patients with locally advanced or metastatic urothelial carcinoma, treated at Memorial Sloan Kettering on a trial protocol, made up the cohort. Peripheral blood mononuclear cells were collected from each patient pretreatment and during treatment, giving between 1 and 8 total time points per patient. The Qiagen DNeasy Blood extraction kit was used to purify genomic DNA from total PBMCs and from tumor samples. PBMCs were collected pretreatment and during treatment and were isolated and stored as previously described.

The receptor comes from a man in his sixties with urothelial cancer. The sample was PBMCs, taken around atezolizumab (anti-PD-L1) treatment. This sequence uses TRBV18 and TRBJ2-2; 9 central bases correspond to TRBD2. The DNA is as follows: TGTGCCAGCTCCCCCAGCGGGGGGTCTCCGCCGAACACCGGGGAGCTGTTTTTT. Its translation reads: CASSPSGGSPPNTGELFF. The CDR3, completed at both ends by the reference TRBV18 and TRBJ2-2 genes, gives the full variable domain NAGVMQNPRHLVRRRGQEARLRCSPMKGHSHVYWYRQLPEEGLKFMVYLQKENIIDESGMPKERFSAEFPKEGPSILRIQQVVRGDSAAYFCASSPSGGSPPNTGELFFGEGSRLTVL.